Listed below are T cell receptor beta chains from one sample, sequenced in a study of blood T cell repertoires in COVID-19. Profiled with immunoSEQ multiplex PCR; TCRdb holds only in-frame clones, not every one. The top ten clones hold less than 9.5% of a sample with approximately 160,000 clones, 65% to 80% of them seen once. Sequenced input: peripheral blood. Every receptor here comes from a man in his 60s with acute or convalescent COVID-19. The CDR3 runs from the conserved cysteine through the conserved F or W. The D gene is left open where the match is weak. Only part of the rows carry a size: once, few, many, or a class if the clone is expanded.

TRBD1 TRBJ1-5 TRBV7-3 few TGTGCCAGCAGCACACAGGGGCGGCCCCAGCATTTT CASSTQGRPQHF
- TRBJ2-2 TRBV27 few TGTGCCAGCAGTTTATCCCCTGCGGGGAGACACACCGGGGAGCTGTTTTTT CASSLSPAGRHTGELFF
- TRBJ1-1 TRBV9 - TGTGCCAGCAGCGTCGGCGGAAACATGAACACTGAAGCTTTCTTT CASSVGGNMNTEAFF
TRBD1 TRBJ2-2 TRBV4-1 many TGCGCCAGCAGCCAAAGTCTATGGGACAGAGTCTCCGGGGAGCTGTTTTTT CASSQSLWDRVSGELFF
- TRBJ2-7 TRBV14 - TGTGCCAGCAGCCACGGGACTGCCTACGAGCAGTACTTC CASSHGTAYEQYF
TRBD1 TRBJ1-2 TRBV25-1 once TGTGCCAGCAGTGACCCCGGACAGGGGCGACATGGCTACACCTTC CASSDPGQGRHGYTF
TRBD2 TRBJ2-1 TRBV3-1/TRBV3-2 - TGTGCCAGCAGCCAGGCGACTAGCGGATGGAATGAGCAGTTCTTC CASSQATSGWNEQFF
TRBD1 TRBJ1-1 TRBV19 - TGTGCCAGTAGTTCCCGGGACAGGAACACTGAAGCTTTCTTT CASSSRDRNTEAFF
- TRBJ1-2 TRBV18 once TGTGCCAGCTCACCAGATGTAGAGAACTATGGCTACACCTTC CASSPDVENYGYTF
TRBD1 TRBJ2-5 TRBV9 - TGTGCCAGCAGCGAGGGGGCCTCTTTTGAAGAGACCCAGTACTTC CASSEGASFEETQYF
- TRBJ1-4 TRBV3-1/TRBV3-2 - TGTGCCAGCAGCCCCTCCTACCCTGATCCAACTAATGAAAAACTGTTTTTT CASSPSYPDPTNEKLFF
TRBD1 TRBJ1-1 TRBV3-1/TRBV3-2 - TGTGCCAGCAGCCAGACGACAGGGAGGTCGGACACTGAAGCTTTCTTT CASSQTTGRSDTEAFF
- TRBJ1-2 TRBV5-4 - TGTGCCAGCAGCTTGGGACCGGGGGGGGTTAACTATGGCTACACCTTC CASSLGPGGVNYGYTF
TRBD1 TRBJ2-7 TRBV29-1 - TGCAGCGTTGAGGGGGTCAGGGGGTTCCCCACCTCCTACGAGCAGTACTTC CSVEGVRGFPTSYEQYF
- TRBJ1-1 TRBV14 - TGTGCCAGCAGCCAACACCAGGGTAACCCTGAAGCTTTCTTT CASSQHQGNPEAFF
- TRBJ1-5 TRBV7-2 - TGTGCCAGCAGCTTACGAAAGGAACAGGAACATATATGGCCCCAGCATTTT CASSLRKEQEHIWPQHF
- TRBJ1-1 TRBV19 - TGTGCCAGTAGTAAAGGCGACAGCCTGAACACTGAAGCTTTCTTT CASSKGDSLNTEAFF
TRBD1 TRBJ2-3 TRBV28 - TGTGCCAGCAGCAGACAGGGCCTCGGCACAGATACGCAGTATTTT CASSRQGLGTDTQYF
- TRBJ2-1 TRBV7-2 - TGTGCCAGCAGCCCGGACAGCTACAATGAGCAGTTCTTC CASSPDSYNEQFF
TRBD1 TRBJ1-4 TRBV30 - TGTGCCTGGACCCGGGACAGGTCGACTGAAAAACTGTTTTTT CAWTRDRSTEKLFF
TRBD2 TRBJ2-3 TRBV24-1 few TGTGCCACCAGTGACCGGGCCGGGCAGCGGGGGGGCACAGATACGCAGTATTTT CATSDRAGQRGGTDTQYF
- TRBJ2-1 TRBV6-5 - TGTGCCAGCACCAGTAGTGGGCTGAATGAGCAGTTCTTC CASTSSGLNEQFF
- TRBJ1-2 TRBV4-3 - TGCGCCAGCAGCCAAGGGTCTATTAACTATGGCTACACCTTC CASSQGSINYGYTF
TRBD1 TRBJ2-2 TRBV5-1 - TGCGCCAGCAGCTCGGGGACAGCCGTCACCGGGGAGCTGTTTTTT CASSSGTAVTGELFF
- TRBJ2-7 TRBV6-5 - TGTGCCAGCAGTTTACAGGCGGGGGCCTCCTCCTACGAGCAGTACTTC CASSLQAGASSYEQYF
- TRBJ2-7 TRBV2 - TGTGCCAGCAGTGAGACTGGGTCGATCTCCGAGCAGTACTTC CASSETGSISEQYF
TRBD2 TRBJ2-1 TRBV19 - TGTGCCAGTTCCCGACTAGCGGGGTACAATGAGCAGTTCTTC CASSRLAGYNEQFF
TRBD2 TRBJ2-5 TRBV4-3 - TGCGCCAGCAGCCAAGATTTAGCGGGGGGACAAGAGACCCAGTACTTC CASSQDLAGGQETQYF
- TRBJ1-2 TRBV6-5 once TGTGCCAGCAGTTACGGTGGGAGCCCGATGAGCTACACCTTC CASSYGGSPMSYTF
- TRBJ2-7 TRBV11-2 - TGTGCCAGCAGCTCCAGCCTGGGCGCCTACGAGCAGTACTTC CASSSSLGAYEQYF
TRBD1 TRBJ2-5 TRBV19 - TGTGCCACCTCCGGGACAGGGTGGGGAGAGACCCAGTACTTC CATSGTGWGETQYF
- TRBJ2-5 TRBV18 - TGTGCCAGCTCACCACCCGTAGGAGGGATGCAAGAGACCCAGTACTTC CASSPPVGGMQETQYF
TRBD1 TRBJ1-6 TRBV4-3 - TGCGCCAGCAGCCAAGTGGGGACAGGGAGGTCACCCCTCCACTTT CASSQVGTGRSPLHF
TRBD1 TRBJ2-5 TRBV9 - TGTGCCAGCAGCACGGGACAGGGGGCTGGGGAGACCCAGTACTTC CASSTGQGAGETQYF
TRBD2 TRBJ2-5 TRBV27 - TGTGCCAGCAGTCCAAGCGGGGGCGAGCGGATCGAGACCCAGTACTTC CASSPSGGERIETQYF
- TRBJ1-2 TRBV18 once TGTGCCAGCTCACCAAACTCCCGAATTAACTATGGCTACACCTTC CASSPNSRINYGYTF
- TRBJ2-7 TRBV18 - TGTGCCAGCTCACCACCGTGGGTAGGCGGGGAGCAGTACTTC CASSPPWVGGEQYF
TRBD1 TRBJ1-5 TRBV7-8 - TGTGCCAGCAGCCGTACAGGGGGCCAACGGCAGCCCCAGCATTTT CASSRTGGQRQPQHF
TRBD1 TRBJ1-2 TRBV27 - TGTGCCAGCAGTTGGGACAGTAGCTATGGCTACACCTTC CASSWDSSYGYTF
- TRBJ1-4 TRBV5-1 - TGCGCCAGCCGCCAGGCAACTAATGAAAAACTGTTTTTT CASRQATNEKLFF
TRBD2 TRBJ2-3 TRBV7-8 - TGTGCCAGCAGCACCGGTGGGACTAGCGGGGGATATACGCAGTATTTT CASSTGGTSGGYTQYF
TRBD1 TRBJ1-3 TRBV6-5 - TGTGCCAGCAGTCCACCGGGACAGTTCGGAAACACCATATATTTT CASSPPGQFGNTIYF
- TRBJ1-2 TRBV5-1 few TGCGCCAGCAGCCCCCCCGGGACATTTGGTGGCTACACCTTC CASSPPGTFGGYTF
- TRBJ2-7 TRBV9 - TGTGCCAGCAGCCCCCGGGGGGGGACAGTCTCCTACGAGCAGTACTTC CASSPRGGTVSYEQYF